The sequence of this TCR beta chain was determined in a study of blood T cell repertoires in COVID-19. The authors' processing: Amplification of reference gene primers was used by the study to estimate nucleated cell counts. TCRdb's copy holds only in-frame clones and misses some; the assay was immunoSEQ multiplex PCR. That table supplies the V and J calls and clone size; D and trimming were determined from the DNA. The sample lists under 100,000 clones, around 90% occurring once. V was shortened by 5 bases and J by 4 bases, with 8 bases between the two germline ends. Germline assignment: CDR1 DFQATT and CDR2 SNEGSKA (reference sequence). The CDR3 totals 11 residues.

The sample consisted of peripheral blood. The V call is TRBV20-1, the J call TRBJ2-5; D not certain. This TCR was recovered from a man aged 50 to 59 with active COVID-19. CDR3 amino acids: CSAPNSETQYF. The CDR3 coding sequence is TGCAGTGCTCCCAATTCAGAGACCCAGTACTTC.